The 20 T cell receptor beta chains presented below share a single source sample, sequenced in a study of blood T cell repertoires in COVID-19. Generated by immunoSEQ multiplex PCR, the TCRdb table keeps only in-frame clones and is missing some. The data contain around 260,000 clones, roughly 86% of them seen just once; the ten biggest clones take up approximately 5.1%. The specimen sequenced was peripheral blood. The origin of the receptors is a woman aged 55-69 years with COVID-19, enrolled during active disease.

The CDR3, as DNA: TGTGCCAGCTCACCAAATGAGGGCACCGGGGAGCTGTTTTTT. Translated: CASSPNEGTGELFF. V and J are TRBV18 and TRBJ2-2, with D perhaps TRBD2 (5 bases). V was trimmed by 2 bases and J by 4 bases, leaving 8 bases between them. CDR1 KGHSH and CDR2 LQKENI come from the germline V gene. The CDR3 runs 14 residues.

The chain couples TRBV6-5 to TRBJ1-1; 11 positions agree with TRBD1. Germline V gives CDR1 MNHEY, CDR2 SVGAGI. V lost 4 bases, J lost 7 bases, and 2 bases stayed unmatched. The CDR3 totals 13 residues. The CDR3 DNA sequence: TGTGCCAGCAGTTGGACAGGGGGCCATGAAGCTTTCTTT. Translated, it gives CASSWTGGHEAFF.

The chain couples TRBV6-6 to TRBJ1-2, with 9 nucleotides matching TRBD1. This CDR3 contains 14 residues. Germline V gives CDR1 MNHNY, CDR2 SVGAGI (reference sequence). The ends lost 4 bases at V and 8 bases at J; junction bases unmatched: 8. The chain's CDR3 is CASSSSDRGRGYTF. The CDR3 DNA is TGTGCCAGCAGTTCCTCGGACAGGGGACGAGGCTACACCTTC.

The chain recombines TRBV27 with TRBJ2-2; maybe TRBD1 (8 bases). Trimming left V 7 bases short and J 6 bases short, with 33 bases between. The CDR3 loop spans 20 amino acids. CDR1 is MNHEY, CDR2 SMNVEV, per germline (reference sequence). The CDR3 is CASKSRDIAGQGGPAGELFF. The CDR3 DNA follows: TGTGCCAGCAAGTCGCGGGATATCGCCGGACAGGGAGGGCCTGCCGGGGAGCTGTTTTTT.

The chain recombines TRBV6-4 with TRBJ2-3; TRBD1 matches 11 bases. This CDR3 region has 15 residues. The V gene end was trimmed by 6 bases and the J gene end by 5 bases; junction bases not matched to a gene: 7. Germline V gives CDR1 MRHNA, CDR2 SNTAGT. The CDR3, as DNA: TGTGCCAGCAGCCCTTCCGGGACAGGGGGAGATACGCAGTATTTT. This encodes CASSPSGTGGDTQYF.

V usage is TRBV9 and J usage is TRBJ2-7, with 7 positions matching TRBD2. Germline V gene sequence: CDR1 SGDLS, CDR2 YYNGEE. The CDR3 loop spans 15 amino acids. The junction had 5 bases not matched to a gene; V was cut back by 0 bases and J by 2 bases. This CDR3 is CASSVGRTSTYEQYF. In nucleotides, the CDR3 is TGTGCCAGCAGCGTAGGAAGGACTAGTACCTACGAGCAGTACTTC.

This clone has only one observation. The chain has TRBV18 and TRBJ2-1, with 10 bases that match TRBD2. The length of the CDR3 is 18 residues. Trimming removed 1 base from V and 1 base from J; junction bases left unmatched: 7. Germline-derived CDR1 and CDR2 are KGHSH and LQKENI. CDR3 sequence (DNA): TGTGCCAGCTCACCACGTTCAGCGGGAGGGCGATCCTACAATGAGCAGTTCTTC. Protein product: CASSPRSAGGRSYNEQFF.

The V gene is TRBV18, the J gene TRBJ1-2, with TRBD1 identical over 9 bases. Germline V lookup: CDR1 KGHSH, CDR2 LQKENI. The CDR3 is made up of 14 amino acids. Losses at the gene ends were 5 bases for V and 1 base for J; bases not matched to a gene: 2. The CDR3 DNA sequence: TGTGCCAGCTCAGACAGGGGGATTAACTATGGCTACACCTTC. Its protein product is CASSDRGINYGYTF.

This chain uses TRBV2 with TRBJ1-3; 8 nucleotides line up with TRBD1. The junction had 8 bases not matched to a gene; V was cut back by 3 bases and J by 4 bases. The CDR3 runs 16 residues. CDR1 is SNHLY, CDR2 FYNNEI, per germline. CDR3 sequence (DNA): TGTGCCAGCAGTGAGGGTCAGGGGGCATCGGGAAACACCATATATTTT. Encoded protein: CASSEGQGASGNTIYF.

The chain carries TRBV28 and TRBJ1-5; 7 bases are shared with TRBD1. Per the germline V gene, CDR1 is MDHEN and CDR2 is SYDVKM. The CDR3 loop spans 14 amino acids. The V gene end was trimmed by 7 bases and the J gene end by 7 bases; junction bases not matched to a gene: 10. This CDR3 reads CASNSGQRRQPQHF. The CDR3 nucleotides read TGTGCCAGCAACTCGGGACAGCGAAGACAGCCCCAGCATTTT.

The V and J genes are TRBV6-6 and TRBJ2-5, with D possibly TRBD2 on 5 matching bases. The CDR3 extends over 15 amino acids. V was shortened by 5 bases and J by 5 bases, with 18 bases between the two germline ends. CDR1 is MNHNY, CDR2 SVGAGI, per germline (reference sequence). CDR3 sequence reads: CASSAPRGREETQYF. The CDR3 DNA is TGTGCCAGCAGTGCCCCCCGGGGTCGAGAGGAGACCCAGTACTTC.

The gene calls are TRBV6-2 or TRBV6-3 and TRBJ2-2; TRBD2 is a possible D gene (7 bases). This CDR3 region has 17 residues. V was trimmed by 1 base and J by 4 bases, leaving 16 bases between them. Germline V lookup: CDR1 MNHEY, CDR2 SVGEGT. As DNA, the CDR3 is TGTGCCAGCAGTTACTTCCTCGGGGGGCGCAGCACCGGGGAGCTGTTTTTT. Translation gives CASSYFLGGRSTGELFF.

V gene TRBV15 combines with J gene TRBJ1-3; maybe TRBD1 (6 bases). Germline V lookup: CDR1 LNHNV, CDR2 YYDKDF (reference sequence). The CDR3 is 19 amino acids. V was cut by 5 bases and J by 4 bases, with 27 bases left in between. This chain's CDR3 is CATSERDTAEGLSGNTIYF. For the CDR3, the DNA is TGTGCCACCAGCGAGCGGGACACAGCCGAGGGCTTATCGGGAAACACCATATATTTT.

The chain carries TRBV6-5 and TRBJ1-1, with TRBD1 identical over 7 bases. There are 13 residues in the CDR3. Looked up from germline, CDR1 is MNHEY and CDR2 is SVGAGI. J lost 0 bases, V lost 6 bases, and 1 base had no gene match. Here the CDR3 reads CASRQGMNTEAFF. The CDR3 nucleotides read TGTGCCAGCAGACAGGGGATGAACACTGAAGCTTTCTTT.

The table lists this clone with a few counts. This sequence joins TRBV18 and TRBJ1-2; D is ambiguous. The CDR3 consists of 14 residues. The V end was cut by 8 bases, the J end by 4 bases, with 17 bases between. Germline V gives CDR1 KGHSH, CDR2 LQKENI. The CDR3 region has the DNA TGTGCCAGCGCCACTCATTCAACCGGCTATGGCTACACCTTC. Protein product: CASATHSTGYGYTF. The complete variable domain, with remaining parts taken from reference TRBV18 and TRBJ1-2, reads NAGVMQNPRHLVRRRGQEARLRCSPMKGHSHVYWYRQLPEEGLKFMVYLQKENIIDESGMPKERFSAEFPKEGPSILRIQQVVRGDSAAYFCASATHSTGYGYTFGSGTRLTVV.

J is TRBJ1-5 and V is TRBV7-9, with D hard to call. The ends were cut back, 1 base at V and 1 base at J, with 5 bases in the middle. CDR1 and CDR2 from the germline V gene are SEHNR and FQNEAQ (reference sequence). CDR3 length: 14 amino acids. CDR3 DNA: TGTGCCAGCAGCTTAGGAACAAGCAATCAGCCCCAGCATTTT. Its translation is CASSLGTSNQPQHF. Using reference TRBV7-9 and TRBJ1-5 for the parts outside the CDR3, the full variable domain is DTGVSQNPRHKITKRGQNVTFRCDPISEHNRLYWYRQTLGQGPEFLTYFQNEAQLEKSRLLSDRFSAERPKGSFSTLEIQRTEQGDSAMYLCASSLGTSNQPQHFGDGTRLSIL.

The chain couples TRBV28 to TRBJ1-4; 10 bases fit TRBD1. The CDR3 has 15 amino acids. J gave up 9 bases and V 3 bases, and 7 bases lay outside the gene matches. Germline loops: CDR1 MDHEN, CDR2 SYDVKM. CDR3 in amino acids: CASSFPGQGNQKLFF. CDR3 nucleotides: TGTGCCAGCAGTTTCCCGGGACAGGGGAATCAAAAACTGTTTTTT.

The chain has TRBV28 and TRBJ1-1; D perhaps matches TRBD1 (6 bases). The CDR3 runs 14 residues. CDR1 is MDHEN, CDR2 SYDVKM, per germline. Trimming removed 6 bases at V and 0 bases at J, with 11 bases between. The CDR3 sequence: CASRPRQVNTEAFF. The CDR3 region has the DNA TGTGCCAGCAGACCTCGACAGGTGAACACTGAAGCTTTCTTT. Supplemented by reference TRBV28 and TRBJ1-1, the full variable domain reads DVKVTQSSRYLVKRTGEKVFLECVQDMDHENMFWYRQDPGLGLRLIYFSYDVKMKEKGDIPEGYSVSREKKERFSLILESASTNQTSMYLCASRPRQVNTEAFFGQGTRLTVV.

This chain links TRBV7-8 with TRBJ1-1, with a possible D match to TRBD1 (5 bases). The CDR3 length is 14 residues. V was cut by 7 bases and J by 1 base, with 13 bases left in between. The germline V gene has CDR1 SGHVS and CDR2 FQNEAQ. This CDR3 is CASTLGGANTEAFF. As DNA, the CDR3 is TGTGCCAGCACCCTCGGGGGTGCGAACACTGAAGCTTTCTTT.

The rearrangement joins TRBV2 to TRBJ2-1; 10 nucleotides align to TRBD2. This CDR3 contains 16 residues. V lost 4 bases, J lost 3 bases, and 6 bases stayed unmatched. The germline V gene has CDR1 SNHLY and CDR2 FYNNEI. DNA of the CDR3: TGTGCCAGCAGTGTACTAGCGGGACGTGACTACAATGAGCAGTTCTTC. Protein product: CASSVLAGRDYNEQFF.